The source of this TCR beta chain is a study of Ad26.COV2.S vaccination and SARS-CoV-2 variants. Study in general: Intramuscularly, Ad26.COV2.S was given either once or twice, 56 days apart. The study, taken as a whole, reports: Similar non-spike TCR breadth was observed in recipients of vaccine and of placebo.

Documented treatment: around 19 received Ad26.COV2.S at low or high dose, single or two shots; a few received placebo; per-sample allocation not given. Collection of samples fell on day 63 after the first vaccine or placebo injection. Sequenced by immunoSEQ multiplex PCR; TCRdb stores in-frame clones only, minus some. This table has some 450,000 clones, 90% appearing once. This clone has a single count. The antigen remains unidentified. Material: peripheral blood, obtained in a trial of Ad26.COV2.S vaccine versus placebo. The receptor's source is a person between 18 and 60 years old who received the Ad26.COV2.S COVID-19 vaccine or a placebo.

CDR3 in amino acids: CASSFTSGTGELFF. CDR3 nucleotides: TGTGCCAGCAGTTTCACTAGCGGGACCGGGGAGCTGTTTTTT. J is TRBJ2-2 and V is TRBV27, with 9 positions matching TRBD2. Trimming at V came to 3 bases and at J to 5 bases, leaving 1 base not matched to a gene. In germline, CDR1 is MNHEY, CDR2 SMNVEV (reference sequence). This CDR3 is built from 14 residues.